This entry lists 2 T cell receptor beta chains sequenced from one sample in a study of EBV T-cell therapy then PD-1 blockade in nasopharyngeal carcinoma. No antigens are known for them. Treatment: AdE1-LMPpoly-expanded autologous EBV-specific T-cell therapy followed by anti-PD-1 nivolumab. Some clones are missing from TCRdb's copy, which holds only in-frame ones; the method was immunoSEQ multiplex PCR. The table records roughly 16,000 clones, around four fifths of them present only once. The specimen comprised CD8+ T cells from blood, sampled at day 0 from a patient whose treatment included autologous EBV-specific T cells and nivolumab. The receptors come from a man aged 35 to 55 with nasopharyngeal carcinoma.

J is TRBJ2-3 and V is TRBV6-2 or TRBV6-3, with no clear D. The CDR3 length is 15 residues. Trimming cost V 0 bases and J 3 bases, with 10 bases left between them. The germline gives CDR1 MNHEY, CDR2 SVGEGT. The CDR3 sequence is CASSYSTRATDTQYF. CDR3 coding DNA: TGTGCCAGCAGTTACTCAACCAGAGCAACAGATACGCAGTATTTT.

This clone counts as medium-sized. The chain couples TRBV27 to TRBJ1-1; no firm D call. Trimming pared 5 bases from V and 4 bases from J, leaving 17 bases between. Per germline, CDR1 MNHEY and CDR2 SMNVEV (reference sequence). The CDR3 has 15 residues. CDR3 in amino acids: CASSDATLLPTEAFF. For the CDR3, the DNA is TGTGCCAGCAGTGATGCGACCCTACTTCCCACTGAAGCTTTCTTT.